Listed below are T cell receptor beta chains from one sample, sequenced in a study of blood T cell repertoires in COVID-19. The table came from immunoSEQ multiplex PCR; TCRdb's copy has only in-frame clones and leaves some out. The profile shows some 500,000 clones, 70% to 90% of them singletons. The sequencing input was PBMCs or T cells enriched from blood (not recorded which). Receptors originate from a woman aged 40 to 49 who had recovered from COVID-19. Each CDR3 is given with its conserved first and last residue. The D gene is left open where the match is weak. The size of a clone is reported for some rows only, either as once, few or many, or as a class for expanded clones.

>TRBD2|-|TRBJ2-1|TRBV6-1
TGTGCCAGCAGTGACCGGGAGGTCTTCCAGTTCTTC
CASSDREVFQFF
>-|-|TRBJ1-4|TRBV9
TGTGCCAGCAGCCTCCAGGGGACCGGCCTTAATGAAAAACTGTTTTTT
CASSLQGTGLNEKLFF
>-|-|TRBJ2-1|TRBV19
TGTGCCAGTAGTAGACTACTAAACCCCTACAATGAGCAGTTCTTC
CASSRLLNPYNEQFF
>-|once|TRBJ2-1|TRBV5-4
TGTGCCAGCAGCTCCGCCCTCGAGGCTCGCCCGGAGCAGTTCTTC
CASSSALEARPEQFF
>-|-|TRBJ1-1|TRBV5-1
TGCGCCAGCAGCTTGGATCAGGGTCTTACGAACACTGAAGCTTTCTTT
CASSLDQGLTNTEAFF
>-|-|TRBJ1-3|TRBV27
TGTGCCAGCAGAACAGGGTTCCCTGGAAACACCATATATTTT
CASRTGFPGNTIYF
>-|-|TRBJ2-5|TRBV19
TGTGCCAGTAGTTCCCTTTTGACTAACTTGGGGACCCAGTACTTC
CASSSLLTNLGTQYF
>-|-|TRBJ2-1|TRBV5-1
TGCGCCAGCAGCCTCGGGTCACGAGGAGGTGAGCAGTTCTTC
CASSLGSRGGEQFF
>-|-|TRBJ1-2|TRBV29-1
TGCAGCGTTGCGGTCGGTGCGACTAACTATGGCTACACCTTC
CSVAVGATNYGYTF
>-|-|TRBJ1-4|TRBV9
TGTGCCAGCAGCCCCCCCGGGGTTACTAATGAAAAACTGTTTTTT
CASSPPGVTNEKLFF
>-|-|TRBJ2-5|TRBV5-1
TGCGCCAGCCTCTATAGCGGAATAATGGGGGAGACCCAGTACTTC
CASLYSGIMGETQYF
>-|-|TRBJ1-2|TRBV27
TGTGCCAGCACCTCTGCTGAGGGATATTATGGCTACACCTTC
CASTSAEGYYGYTF
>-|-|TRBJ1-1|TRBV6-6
TGTGCCAGCAGTTACCCGGAGGGGGGGACTGAAGCTTTCTTT
CASSYPEGGTEAFF
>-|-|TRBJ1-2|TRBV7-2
TGTGCCAGCAGCCGGGGGGGTTATGGCTACACCTTC
CASSRGGYGYTF
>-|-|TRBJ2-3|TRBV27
TGTGCCAGCAGTTTAGATTGGGGGGATATCACAGATACGCAGTATTTT
CASSLDWGDITDTQYF
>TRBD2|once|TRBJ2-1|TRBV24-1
TGTGCCACCAGTGACCAAAGGACTAGCGGGAGACCTGAGCAGTTCTTC
CATSDQRTSGRPEQFF
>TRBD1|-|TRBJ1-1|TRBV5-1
TGCGCCAGCACCGAAGCTTCCGGGACAGGGCCCTTATCTCTACTGAACACTGAAGCTTTCTTT
CASTEASGTGPLSLLNTEAFF
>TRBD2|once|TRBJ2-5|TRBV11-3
TGTGCCAGCAGCCTGGGACGGGAGGCGGGAGAGACCCAGTACTTC
CASSLGREAGETQYF
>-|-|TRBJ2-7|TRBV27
TGTGCCAGCAGTTTCGTCGACAGCTCTTCCTACGAGCAGTACTTC
CASSFVDSSSYEQYF
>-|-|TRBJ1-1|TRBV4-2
TGTGCCAGCAGCCAATTCAGGGTAATGAACACTGAAGCTTTCTTT
CASSQFRVMNTEAFF
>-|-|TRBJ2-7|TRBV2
TGTGCCAGCAGTGAAGTGACGGGGAGTTACGAGCAGTACTTC
CASSEVTGSYEQYF
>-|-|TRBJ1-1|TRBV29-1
TGCAGCGTTGTGTCCCCATCCGAGGCAGGGTGGCCGAACACTGAAGCTTTCTTT
CSVVSPSEAGWPNTEAFF
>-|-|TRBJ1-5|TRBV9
TGTGCCAGCAGCGTAGAGGGGGATCAGCCCCAGCATTTT
CASSVEGDQPQHF
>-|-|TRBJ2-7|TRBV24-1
TGTGCCACCAGTGATGGACAGTCCTACGAGCAGTACTTC
CATSDGQSYEQYF
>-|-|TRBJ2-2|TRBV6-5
TGTGCCAGCACCTCACAGGGGAACACCGGGGAGCTGTTTTTT
CASTSQGNTGELFF
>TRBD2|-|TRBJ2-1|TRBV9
TGTGCCAGCAGCGTAGGAGGGGGACTAGCGGGATACAATGAGCAGTTCTTC
CASSVGGGLAGYNEQFF
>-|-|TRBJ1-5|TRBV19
TGTGCCAGTAGTATGAAATTGGGACAACTTAATCAGCCCCAGCATTTT
CASSMKLGQLNQPQHF
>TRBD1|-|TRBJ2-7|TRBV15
TGTGCCACCAGCAGAGGTATTCAGGGGGAATACGAGCAGTACTTC
CATSRGIQGEYEQYF
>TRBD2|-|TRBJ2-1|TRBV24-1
TGTGCCACGGAGCCGAGCGGGAGGGCCTTATACAATGAGCAGTTCTTC
CATEPSGRALYNEQFF
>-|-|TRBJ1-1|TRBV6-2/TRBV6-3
TGTGCCAGCAGTTACGAGTCCCGGGGAGCTTTCTTT
CASSYESRGAFF
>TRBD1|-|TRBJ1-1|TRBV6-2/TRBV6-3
TGTGCCAGCAGTTACTATGGGACAGCCGCCCTTCTGGCCGCCGGAACTGAAGCTTTCTTT
CASSYYGTAALLAAGTEAFF
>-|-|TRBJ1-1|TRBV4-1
TGCGCCAGCAGCCAACAGGAACCGAGAATGAACACTGAAGCTTTCTTT
CASSQQEPRMNTEAFF
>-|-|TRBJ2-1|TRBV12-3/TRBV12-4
TGTGCCAGCTCTTTGCAGGGGGGAGTCGAGCAGTTCTTC
CASSLQGGVEQFF
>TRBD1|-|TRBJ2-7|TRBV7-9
TGTGCCAGCAGCTTGGGGGGACAGGGAGCTCAAAGCTCCTACGAGCAGTACTTC
CASSLGGQGAQSSYEQYF
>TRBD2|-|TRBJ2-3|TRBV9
TGTGCCAGCAGCGTAGTGAGCGGGAGGGCCATAGATACGCAGTATTTT
CASSVVSGRAIDTQYF
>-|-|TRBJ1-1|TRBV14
TGTGCCAGCAGCCAAGTGGCAGGGCCCGAGGCTTTCTTT
CASSQVAGPEAFF
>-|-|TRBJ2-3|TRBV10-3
TGTGCCATCAGTGAGTTTGACAGTACTAGCACAGATACGCAGTATTTT
CAISEFDSTSTDTQYF
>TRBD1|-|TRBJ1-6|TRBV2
TGTGCCAGCACCGGACAGGGGACGGCACCCCTCCACTTT
CASTGQGTAPLHF
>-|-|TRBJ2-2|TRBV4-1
TGCGCCAGCAGCCAAGATCCTGGCGGTTACGGGGAGCTGTTTTTT
CASSQDPGGYGELFF
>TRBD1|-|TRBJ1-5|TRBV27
TGTGCCAGCAGTTACAGGGGGCCAAATCAGCCCCAGCATTTT
CASSYRGPNQPQHF
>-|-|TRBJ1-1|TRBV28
TGTGCCAGCAGTTTGGGGCAGAGAAACACTGAAGCTTTCTTT
CASSLGQRNTEAFF
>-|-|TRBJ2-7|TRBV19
TGTGCCAGTAGCGCAGTCCCCGGGGGCTACGAGCAGTACTTC
CASSAVPGGYEQYF
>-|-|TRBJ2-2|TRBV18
TGTGCCAGCTCACTAAATCAGGGGAACTCCGGGGAGCTGTTTTTT
CASSLNQGNSGELFF
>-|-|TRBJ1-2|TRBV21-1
TGTGCCAGCTCCTGGCCTCGCTATGGCTACACCTTC
CASSWPRYGYTF
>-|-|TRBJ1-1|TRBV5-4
TGTGCCAGCAGCCCTTCCCCCGGGGAAGGAGACACTGAAGCTTTCTTT
CASSPSPGEGDTEAFF
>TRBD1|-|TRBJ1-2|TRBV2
TGTGCCAGCAGAACAGACAGGGTGGCGGAAGGCTACACCTTC
CASRTDRVAEGYTF
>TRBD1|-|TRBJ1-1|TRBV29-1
TGCAGCGGTTCGTACAGGGGGCTTGGGAACACTGAAGCTTTCTTT
CSGSYRGLGNTEAFF
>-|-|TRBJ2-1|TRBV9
TGTGCCAGCAGCGTAGGCGGGACCTACAATGAGCAGTTCTTC
CASSVGGTYNEQFF
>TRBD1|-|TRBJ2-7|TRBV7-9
TGTGCCAGCCGGGCAGGGGGCCCCGAGCAGTACTTC
CASRAGGPEQYF
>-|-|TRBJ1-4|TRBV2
TGTGCCAGCAACCGCTTAGATGAAAAACTGTTTTTT
CASNRLDEKLFF
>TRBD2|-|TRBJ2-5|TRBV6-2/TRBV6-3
TGTGCCAGCAGTTACGGGCTCGGGAGGTCAGAGACCCAGTACTTC
CASSYGLGRSETQYF
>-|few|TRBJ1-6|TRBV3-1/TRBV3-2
TGTGCCAGCAGCCAAGACGGCAGGGGTAATTCACCCCTCCACTTT
CASSQDGRGNSPLHF